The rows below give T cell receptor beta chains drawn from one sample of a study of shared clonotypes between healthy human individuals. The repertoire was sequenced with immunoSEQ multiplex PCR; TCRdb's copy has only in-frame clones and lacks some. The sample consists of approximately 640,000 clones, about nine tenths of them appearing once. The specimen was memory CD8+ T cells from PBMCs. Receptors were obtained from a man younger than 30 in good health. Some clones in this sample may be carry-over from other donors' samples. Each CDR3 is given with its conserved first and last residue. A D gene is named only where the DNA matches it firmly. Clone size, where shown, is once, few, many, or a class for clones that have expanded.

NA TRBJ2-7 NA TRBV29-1 TGCAGCGTTCCCTTTCGGGAGGGACAGGGTAGCAACGAGCAGTACTTC CSVPFREGQGSNEQYF
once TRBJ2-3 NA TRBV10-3 TGTGCCATCAGTGAGAGCTTAGCGCGCGGAGTCCCTAGCACAGATACGCAGTATTTT CAISESLARGVPSTDTQYF
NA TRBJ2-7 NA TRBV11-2 TGTGCCAGCAGCTTAGCGATCGGGGGTCGTGACGACGAGCAGTACTTC CASSLAIGGRDDEQYF
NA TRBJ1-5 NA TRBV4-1 TGCGCCAGCAGCCCTCCCTTAAAGGAGAAGGGGGATCAGCCCCAGCATTTT CASSPPLKEKGDQPQHF
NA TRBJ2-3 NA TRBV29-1 TGCAGCGTTGATCGGGGGCCCCCAGATACGCAGTATTTT CSVDRGPPDTQYF
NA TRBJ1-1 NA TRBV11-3 TGTGCCAGCAGCTTAGCGGTGGGCACTGAAGCTTTCTTT CASSLAVGTEAFF
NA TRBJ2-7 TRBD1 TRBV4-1 TGCGCCAGCAGCCTGGGACAGGGCCCCTACGAGCAGTACTTC CASSLGQGPYEQYF
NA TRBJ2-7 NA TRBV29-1 TGCAGCGTTGGGGTAGCCAACTACGAGCAGTACTTC CSVGVANYEQYF
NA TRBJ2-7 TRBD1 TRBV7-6 TGTGCCAGCAGCCCGGGACAGGGGGCCTCCCTGGGGCAGTACTTC CASSPGQGASLGQYF
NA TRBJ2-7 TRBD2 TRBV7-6 TGTGCCAGCAGCTTAGCTTCGGGACTAGCCCTGCCCTACGAGCAGTACTTC CASSLASGLALPYEQYF
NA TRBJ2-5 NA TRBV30 TGTGCCTGGAGTGTAAAGGTTATATCCTTGGGAGCGCCCCTAAAACAAGAGACCCAGTACTTC CAWSVKVISLGAPLKQETQYF
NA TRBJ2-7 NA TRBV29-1 TGCAGCGTCACGGTCGGGCTAATGTACGAGCAGTACTTC CSVTVGLMYEQYF
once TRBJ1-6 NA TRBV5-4 TGTGCCAGCAGCTTTGGGTCCCAAAATTCACCCCTCCACTTT CASSFGSQNSPLHF
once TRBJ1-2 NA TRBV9 TGTGCCAGCAGCGTAGGGCCCGACAGTTCGTATGGCTACACCTTC CASSVGPDSSYGYTF
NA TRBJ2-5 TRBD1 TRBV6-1 TGTGCCAGCAGTGCGGACAGGGGCTTATTAGAGACCCAGTACTTC CASSADRGLLETQYF
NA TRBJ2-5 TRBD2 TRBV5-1 TGCGCCAGCAGCTTGGGCCGACTAGCGGGAGGGCCGGGCCAAGAGACCCAGTACTTC CASSLGRLAGGPGQETQYF
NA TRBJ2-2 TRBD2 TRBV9 TGTGCCAGCAGCCCGTCGACTAGCGGGAGGCATGGCGGGGAGCTGTTTTTT CASSPSTSGRHGGELFF
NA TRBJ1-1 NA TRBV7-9 TGTGCCAGCAGCTTATTGAGTAACACTGAAGCTTTCTTT CASSLLSNTEAFF
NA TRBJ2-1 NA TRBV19 TGTGCCAGTAGTATTTACCCGGGACAAGGAGAGCAGTTCTTC CASSIYPGQGEQFF
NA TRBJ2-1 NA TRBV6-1 TGTGCCAGCAGACCTGAGGTCAGGAACAATGAGCAGTTCTTC CASRPEVRNNEQFF
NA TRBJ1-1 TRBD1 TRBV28 TGTGCCAGCAGTTTTATGTGGGACAGGGGGTTGAACACTGAAGCTTTCTTT CASSFMWDRGLNTEAFF
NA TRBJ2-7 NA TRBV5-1 TGCGCCAGCAGCCCAGGGACGGCCACCTACGAGCAGTACTTC CASSPGTATYEQYF
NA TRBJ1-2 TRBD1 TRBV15 TGTGCCACCAGCAGGAACCCGCCGGGGGACAGGGATAACTATGGCTACACCTTC CATSRNPPGDRDNYGYTF
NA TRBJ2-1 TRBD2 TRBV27 TGTGCCAGCAGTTTCCGTCTAGCGGGGTACAATGAGCAGTTCTTC CASSFRLAGYNEQFF
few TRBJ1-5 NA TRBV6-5 TGTGCCAGCAGTTACATGAGGGGAGGGGATCAGCCCCAGCATTTT CASSYMRGGDQPQHF
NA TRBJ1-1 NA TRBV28 TGTGCCAGCAGTCTAACACAGGGACTCACTGAAGCTTTCTTT CASSLTQGLTEAFF
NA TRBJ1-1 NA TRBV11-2 TGTGCCAGCAGCTTAGACATTATAGGGGCCACTGAAGCTTTCTTT CASSLDIIGATEAFF
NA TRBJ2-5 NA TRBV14 TGTGCCAGCAGCCAGGGGGACTACCAAGAGACCCAGTACTTC CASSQGDYQETQYF
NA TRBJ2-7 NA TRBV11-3 TGTGCCAGCAGCTTACCTGGGGGAACCTACGAGCAGTACTTC CASSLPGGTYEQYF
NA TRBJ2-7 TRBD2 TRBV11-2 TGTGCCAGCAGCTTAACTAGCGGGAGTCTCTACGAGCAGTACTTC CASSLTSGSLYEQYF
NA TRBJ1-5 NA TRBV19 TGTGCCAGTAGTATAGAAGGGAATCAGCCCCAGCATTTT CASSIEGNQPQHF